The clone carrying this T cell receptor (beta chain) was found once. The antigen is undetermined. The CDR3 covers 14 residues. Trimming left V 0 bases short and J 2 bases short, with 10 bases between. Germline assignment: CDR1 GTSNPN and CDR2 SVGIG (reference sequence). The sample originates from a study of T cell responses to AZD1222 COVID-19 vaccine. General study points: Most donors were white British and more were female, and clonal diversity was possibly underestimated.

Profiling relied on immunoSEQ multiplex PCR, and the TCRdb table lists in-frame clones only, not all of them. The top ten clones hold around 3.5% of a sample with approximately 200,000 clones, roughly nine tenths of them seen once. V usage is TRBV30 and J usage is TRBJ1-1, with D hard to call. The receptor was derived from an adult who received the AZD1222 COVID-19 vaccine. This material consisted of peripheral blood, taken 28 days after the second AZD1222 dose. Written as DNA, the CDR3 is TGTGCCTGGAGTGTCCCAGGCCTCAACACTGAAGCTTTCTTT. Protein sequence: CAWSVPGLNTEAFF.